One T cell receptor beta chain is described in this entry. The antigen is undetermined. The sample comes from a study of T cells after yellow fever vaccination. The study made its TCR cDNA through 5'RACE template switching. That step introduced a universal primer site along with UMIs. From the 5' RACE reads, TCRdb called clonotypes with MiXCR, one entry per CDR3 protein. The table records some 400,000 distinct CDR3 sequences, about 19% of them present only once. The CDR3 contains 14 residues. Germline lookup yields CDR1 SGHVS and CDR2 FQNEAQ. V was shortened by 4 bases and J by 6 bases, with 16 bases between the two germline ends. The study, taken as a whole, reports: The study noted that FACS-sorted repertoires could contain abundant clonotypes contaminating from the bulk population. Post-booster samples contained most primary-vaccination clones (about 95% CD4, approximately 88% CD8). The secondary response peaked faster, at day 5 versus 15, but was weaker.

This chain joins TRBV7-8 and TRBJ2-7; possibly TRBD1 for D (5 bases). The source was PBMCs, collected before the yellow fever booster vaccination. This TCR came from a man aged 18-30 years who received the YFV17D yellow fever vaccine. CDR3 protein: CASSSQGRRSEQYV. Here the CDR3 DNA reads TGTGCCAGCAGCTCTCAGGGTCGTCGTAGCGAGCAGTACGTC.